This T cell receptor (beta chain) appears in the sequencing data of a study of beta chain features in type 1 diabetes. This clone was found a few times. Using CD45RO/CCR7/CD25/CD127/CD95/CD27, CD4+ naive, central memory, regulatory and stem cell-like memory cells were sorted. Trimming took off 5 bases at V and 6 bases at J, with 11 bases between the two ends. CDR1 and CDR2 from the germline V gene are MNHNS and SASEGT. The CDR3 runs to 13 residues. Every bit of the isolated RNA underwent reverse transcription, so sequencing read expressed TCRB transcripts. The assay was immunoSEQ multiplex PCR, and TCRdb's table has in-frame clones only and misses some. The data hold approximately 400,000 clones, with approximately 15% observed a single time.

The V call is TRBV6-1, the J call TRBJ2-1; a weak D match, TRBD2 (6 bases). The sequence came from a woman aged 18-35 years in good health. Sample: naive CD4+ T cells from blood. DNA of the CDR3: TGTGCCAGCAGTACCCGGACTATCAATGAGCAGTTCTTC. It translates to CASSTRTINEQFF.